The clone carrying this T cell receptor beta chain was seen once. Its matching antigen is unknown. Some clones are missing from TCRdb's copy, which holds only in-frame ones; the method was immunoSEQ multiplex PCR. The sample holds 34,000 or so clones, 92% seen once. This entry comes from a study of PD-1 blockade in classical Hodgkin lymphoma. Regarding the study as a whole: For complete responders, baseline diversity was comparable to that of newly diagnosed patients. Relapsed/refractory patients reportedly had lower baseline diversity than newly diagnosed patients. The CD4+ diversity rise by C4D1 was clearest in complete responders.

Time point denoted: cycle 4 day 1 (C4D1), after five to seven weeks of nivolumab. Relapses following autologous stem cell transplantation were seen in all patients, with brentuximab vedotin exposure varying. Negative magnetic selection isolated CD4+ T cells from thawed PBMCs. Germline lookup yields CDR1 MDHEN and CDR2 SYDVKM. CDR3 length: 14 amino acids. The trim removed 5 bases at V and 4 bases at J, leaving 5 bases unmatched. This receptor was taken from a human donor with classical Hodgkin lymphoma. The chain employs TRBV28 and TRBJ2-1; the match to TRBD2 covers 7 bases. The source was CD4+ T cells from blood, collected before the fourth cycle of nivolumab. CDR3 nucleotide sequence: TGTGCCAGCAGTGGTAGCGGGCTGTACAATGAGCAGTTCTTC. It specifies CASSGSGLYNEQFF.